The source of this T cell receptor beta chain is a study of OX40 agonist ivuxolimab in advanced cancers. In its sample, this clone was seen once. Germline CDR1 and CDR2: ENHRY and SYGVKD. V lost 2 bases, J lost 4 bases, and 18 bases lay in between. This CDR3 contains 16 residues. Systemic immunosuppression or autoimmune disease history was grounds to exclude patients. The repertoire was sequenced with immunoSEQ multiplex PCR; TCRdb's copy has only in-frame clones and lacks some. The sample consists of approximately 30,000 clones, about 86% of them appearing once. The receptor comes from an adult with an advanced solid tumor such as melanoma, head and neck, liver or kidney cancer. Specimen: CD4+ or CD8+ T cells sorted from blood, collected in a trial of the OX40 agonist ivuxolimab. The chain uses TRBV10-3 and TRBJ2-7; possible D gene TRBD2, 6 bases. The CDR3 region is CAISETGLQVKYEQYF. DNA for the CDR3: TGTGCCATCAGTGAGACGGGACTCCAAGTGAAGTACGAGCAGTACTTC.